Following are 16 T cell receptor beta chains from one sample sequenced in a study of cytomegalovirus exposure and HLA in healthy donors. A multiplex PCR was run with 60 Vbeta primers and 13 Jbeta primers. Some clones are missing from TCRdb's copy, which holds only in-frame ones; the method was immunoSEQ multiplex PCR. The data show 150,000 to 200,000 clones, 65% to 70% seen once. Sequenced material: PBMCs. The receptors were sampled from a woman aged 18-29 years in good health and CMV-seropositive.

The CDR3 region has the DNA TGTGCCAGCAGTGCCCCAGGCTCTGGGGCCAACGTCCTGACTTTC. This codes for CASSAPGSGANVLTF. The chain has TRBV25-1 and TRBJ2-6, with D uncertain. Trimming cost V 4 bases and J 0 bases, with 7 bases left between them. The CDR3 is 15 amino acids. Germline loops: CDR1 MGHDK, CDR2 SYGVNS. Supplemented by reference TRBV25-1 and TRBJ2-6, the full variable domain reads EADIYQTPRYLVIGTGKKITLECSQTMGHDKMYWYQQDPGMELHLIHYSYGVNSTEKGDLSSESTVSRIRTEHFPLTLESARPSHTSQYLCASSAPGSGANVLTFGAGSRLTVL.

The chain recombines TRBV2 with TRBJ1-5, with 7 bases lining up with TRBD1. In germline, CDR1 is SNHLY, CDR2 FYNNEI. This CDR3 region has 13 residues. V shed 8 bases, J shed 7 bases, and the junction held 8 bases outside the gene matches. CDR3 in amino acids: CASQMGQLQPQHF. The CDR3 nucleotides are TGTGCCAGCCAGATGGGACAGCTCCAGCCCCAGCATTTT.

V and J are TRBV15 and TRBJ2-1; TRBD2 agrees at 8 bases. CDR3 length: 14 residues. V shed 11 bases, J shed 7 bases, and the junction held 13 bases outside the gene matches. The germline V gene encodes CDR1 LNHNV and CDR2 YYDKDF (reference sequence). DNA for the CDR3: TGTGCCGCCCTCCCGGGCGGGGGGCGGAATGAGCAGTTCTTC. It encodes CAALPGGGRNEQFF.

The genes are TRBV2 and TRBJ2-2; tentative D call: TRBD2 (5 bases). V lost 8 bases and J lost 1, with 11 bases in between. This CDR3 comprises 14 residues. Germline loops: CDR1 SNHLY, CDR2 FYNNEI. The CDR3 region is CASRGIVNTGELFF. Here the CDR3 DNA reads TGTGCCAGCCGGGGTATAGTGAACACCGGGGAGCTGTTTTTT.

This sequence joins TRBV13 and TRBJ2-7; 12 nucleotides align to TRBD2. Germline trimming cut 0 bases from V and 4 bases from J; bases unmatched to any gene: 4. CDR1 PRHDT and CDR2 FYEKMQ come from the germline V gene (reference sequence). This CDR3 has 16 amino acids. The CDR3 region is CASSLGLAGGQYEQYF. In DNA form, the CDR3 reads TGTGCCAGCAGCTTAGGCCTAGCGGGGGGGCAATACGAGCAGTACTTC.

The gene calls are TRBV4-2 and TRBJ2-5, with 9 positions matching TRBD2. Germline trimming cut 5 bases from V and 4 bases from J; bases unmatched to any gene: 11. The CDR3 runs 16 residues. Per the germline V gene, CDR1 is LGHNA and CDR2 is YNFKEQ. Written as DNA, the CDR3 is TGTGCCAGCAGCTGGGGGGCGGGGGGGTTTAGAGAGACCCAGTACTTC. Amino acid sequence: CASSWGAGGFRETQYF.

The CDR3 region has the DNA TGTGCCAGCAGCCCACTTCCGGGACAGGGGTACACCGGGGAGCTGTTTTTT. Translating it yields CASSPLPGQGYTGELFF. The V and J genes are TRBV11-2 and TRBJ2-2; 10 nucleotides align to TRBD1. This CDR3 spans 17 amino acids. The trim removed 5 bases at V and 3 bases at J, leaving 9 bases unmatched. Germline values: CDR1 SGHAT, CDR2 FQNNGV. Based on the CDR3 plus reference TRBV11-2 and TRBJ2-2, the full variable domain is EAGVAQSPRYKIIEKRQSVAFWCNPISGHATLYWYQQILGQGPKLLIQFQNNGVVDDSQLPKDRFSAERLKGVDSTLKIQPAKLEDSAVYLCASSPLPGQGYTGELFFGEGSRLTVL.

The rearrangement uses TRBV2 and TRBJ2-7; 9 nucleotides match TRBD2. V was pared by 4 bases and J by 5 bases, with 3 bases of the junction left unmatched. The germline V gene has CDR1 SNHLY and CDR2 FYNNEI. The CDR3 consists of 13 residues. CDR3 nucleotides: TGTGCCAGCAGTGCGGGACTAGCTAACGAGCAGTACTTC. This gives the protein CASSAGLANEQYF.

The chain carries TRBV5-1 and TRBJ2-7, with 7 bases aligning to TRBD2. The CDR3 spans 17 residues. Losses at the gene ends were 1 base for V and 7 bases for J; bases not matched to a gene: 17. From germline, CDR1 is SGHRS and CDR2 YFSETQ. CDR3 loop: CASSLSTSAGLGSEQYF. The CDR3 region has the DNA TGCGCCAGCAGCTTGAGTACTAGCGCAGGGCTGGGTAGTGAGCAGTACTTC.

The V gene is TRBV27, the J gene TRBJ2-5, with 12 bases that match TRBD1. The V gene's germline CDR1 is MNHEY and CDR2 SMNVEV (reference sequence). V was clipped by 10 bases and J by 4 bases; unmatched bases: 7. The CDR3 sequence is 14 residues long. CDR3 DNA sequence: TGTGCCAACTCTGGGGACAGGGGGCGAGAGACCCAGTACTTC. Translating gives CANSGDRGRETQYF.

The chain is built from TRBV30 and TRBJ1-5, with D hard to call. Germline V gives CDR1 GTSNPN, CDR2 SVGIG (reference sequence). The CDR3 extends over 13 amino acids. V lost 2 bases, J lost 3 bases, and 8 bases lay in between. DNA for the CDR3: TGTGCCTGGAGTTTTTCTAACAATCAGCCCCAGCATTTT. It translates to CAWSFSNNQPQHF.

This sequence joins TRBV30 and TRBJ1-4; no reliable D call. Trimming took off 0 bases at V and 2 bases at J, with 22 bases between the two ends. Germline-derived CDR1 and CDR2 are GTSNPN and SVGIG (reference sequence). The CDR3 is 19 residues long. The CDR3: CAWSVSRRVPLGTNEKLFF. The CDR3 nucleotides read TGTGCCTGGAGTGTATCCCGGCGGGTACCCCTGGGGACTAATGAAAAACTGTTTTTT.

The chain couples TRBV6-5 to TRBJ2-1, with 10 bases matching TRBD1. V was clipped by 4 bases and J by 6 bases; unmatched bases: 6. This CDR3 is built from 15 residues. Germline assignment: CDR1 MNHEY and CDR2 SVGAGI. CDR3 nucleotide sequence: TGTGCCAGCAGTTTCGGACAGGGGGTTTCCAATGAGCAGTTCTTC. Its translation is CASSFGQGVSNEQFF.

This clone was counted a few times. V gene TRBV4-2 combines with J gene TRBJ2-3; 11 nucleotides agree with TRBD2. There are 17 residues in the CDR3. Germline lookup yields CDR1 LGHNA and CDR2 YNFKEQ. V was pared by 3 bases and J by 5 bases, with 10 bases of the junction left unmatched. The CDR3 DNA is TGTGCCAGCAGCCACGGGATTAGCGGGGGGGCCATAGATACGCAGTATTTT. It encodes CASSHGISGGAIDTQYF.

This clone has only a few counts. The V and J genes are TRBV10-3 and TRBJ2-3; 11 positions agree with TRBD2. J was trimmed by 0 bases and V by 4 bases; bases with no gene match: 3. The CDR3 extends over 16 amino acids. Germline values: CDR1 ENHRY, CDR2 SYGVKD. CDR3 sequence reads: CAISAWTSGSTDTQYF. CDR3 coding DNA: TGTGCCATCAGTGCCTGGACTAGCGGGAGCACAGATACGCAGTATTTT.

The chain links TRBV10-3 to TRBJ2-3; TRBD2 agrees at 7 bases. The CDR3 is 17 residues long. Germline lookup yields CDR1 ENHRY and CDR2 SYGVKD. V lost 0 bases to trimming and J lost 9 bases; unmatched junction nucleotides: 15. CDR3 sequence (DNA): TGTGCCATCAGTGAGTCGAAGGGGTCGGGGGGAAGTGGCACGCAGTATTTT. This sequence encodes CAISESKGSGGSGTQYF.